One sample yielded the 8 T cell receptor beta chains listed below, sequenced in a study of cytomegalovirus exposure and HLA in healthy donors. Assay: immunoSEQ multiplex PCR; the TCRdb copy retains only in-frame clones and omits some. Of about 78,000 clones in the sample, almost 97% are singletons; the top ten hold over 1.5%. Input material: PBMCs. The source of these receptors is a man between 18 and 29 years old in good health and CMV-seropositive.

This rearrangement joins TRBV7-2 to TRBJ2-7; D is ambiguous. Trimming removed 1 base from V and 3 bases from J, with 13 bases in between. CDR3 length: 15 amino acids. The V gene's germline CDR1 is SGHTA and CDR2 FQGNSA. CDR3 amino acids: CASSLGRSEVYEQYF. The CDR3 bases are TGTGCCAGCAGCTTAGGTCGGAGCGAGGTCTACGAGCAGTACTTC.

This sequence joins TRBV5-1 and TRBJ2-1, with 8 nucleotides matching TRBD2. The CDR3 runs to 14 residues. Germline V gene data show CDR1 as SGHRS and CDR2 as YFSETQ. Trimming at V came to 3 bases and at J to 8 bases, leaving 7 bases not matched to a gene. The CDR3, as DNA: TGCGCCAGCAGCTCCGGGACTAGGGTCGATGAGCAGTTCTTC. Translated: CASSSGTRVDEQFF.

This clone was seen only a few times. The rearrangement links TRBV9 to TRBJ2-1, with 9 bases fitting TRBD2. The V gene end was trimmed by 1 base and the J gene end by 7 bases; junction bases not matched to a gene: 12. The germline CDR1 and CDR2 sequences are SGDLS and YYNGEE. CDR3 length: 17 amino acids. CDR3 coding DNA: TGTGCCAGCAGCGTAAGGACCCCTAGCGGGACCAAGAATGAGCAGTTCTTC. Translated, it gives CASSVRTPSGTKNEQFF.

The rearrangement uses TRBV27 and TRBJ2-1; D gene uncertain. Trimming shortened V by 7 bases and J by 3 bases, and 7 bases separated the two germline ends. The germline V gene has CDR1 MNHEY and CDR2 SMNVEV (reference sequence). The CDR3 loop spans 12 amino acids. CDR3 coding DNA: TGTGCCAGCACTGGAGTCTACAATGAGCAGTTCTTC. Its translation is CASTGVYNEQFF.

The genes are TRBV19 and TRBJ1-2; 7 bases map to TRBD1. J lost 4 bases, V lost 5 bases, and 16 bases had no gene match. The V gene's germline CDR1 is LNHDA and CDR2 SQIVND (reference sequence). The CDR3 consists of 17 residues. As DNA, the CDR3 is TGTGCCAGTAGTTCCTTAAGGGTTGGACAGGATGCCTATGGCTACACCTTC. Protein sequence: CASSSLRVGQDAYGYTF.

The chain employs TRBV27 and TRBJ2-2, with TRBD2 matching over 9 bases. The CDR3 length is 15 residues. CDR1 is MNHEY and CDR2 is SMNVEV in the germline V gene (reference sequence). The V gene end was trimmed by 4 bases and the J gene end by 9 bases; junction bases not matched to a gene: 9. CDR3 in amino acids: CASSSFGTSYRELFF. The CDR3 bases are TGTGCCAGCAGTTCCTTCGGGACTAGCTACAGGGAGCTGTTTTTT.

The gene calls are TRBV18 and TRBJ1-4; a weak D match, TRBD1 (6 bases). Trimming removed 6 bases from V and 8 bases from J, with 19 bases in between. The CDR3 is 15 amino acids. CDR1 and CDR2 (germline): KGHSH, LQKENI. The CDR3 nucleotides are TGTGCCAGCTCCCCTGAACGGGGGGCGAGGGAAAAACTGTTTTTT. It codes for CASSPERGAREKLFF.

V usage is TRBV6-6 and J usage is TRBJ2-1; 9 bases line up with TRBD2. The J segment lost 7 bases and the V segment lost 7 bases, leaving 11 bases of the junction unmatched. CDR1 and CDR2 (germline): MNHNY, SVGAGI (reference sequence). The CDR3 is 15 amino acids. CDR3 amino acids: CASTVAGADFNEQFF. DNA of the CDR3: TGTGCCAGCACCGTAGCGGGAGCCGACTTTAATGAGCAGTTCTTC.